The rows below give T cell receptor beta chains drawn from one sample of a study of beta chain features in type 1 diabetes. This table comes from immunoSEQ multiplex PCR, and its TCRdb copy is limited to in-frame clones, with some not included. This sample yields 150,000 to 200,000 clones, of which 7.5% to 9.5% are seen a single time; 2% to 3% belongs to the top ten. The material sequenced was central memory CD4+ T cells from blood. These receptors were obtained from a woman under 30 in good health. Each CDR3 is given without its conserved first and last residue.

j_call	v_call	cdr3_aa
TRBJ1-1	TRBV5-4	ASSPAGGGKQSEAF
TRBJ1-1	TRBV7-9	ASSGTSGGTEAF
TRBJ2-5	TRBV7-2	ASSLQAGEQETQY
TRBJ2-1	TRBV7-9	ASSPSGTSYNEQF
TRBJ2-5	TRBV7-9	ASSFYPSTEETQY
TRBJ2-5	TRBV7-2	ASSPRLAAETQY
TRBJ1-1	TRBV29-1	SVEEGVYTEAF
TRBJ2-7	TRBV30	AWRRREGLGEQY
TRBJ2-7	TRBV5-4	ASSGGGPTIPNEQY
TRBJ2-7	TRBV30	AWSVQGDEQY
TRBJ2-7	TRBV6-6	ASSYSWGRETYEQY
TRBJ2-2	TRBV5-1	ASSLERASGTNTGELF
TRBJ1-2	TRBV20-1	SAMTSYGYT
TRBJ2-1	TRBV2	ASSEQGATNNEQF
TRBJ2-7	TRBV7-2	ASSSPGQGYEQY
TRBJ1-1	TRBV19	ASSTPGEANTEAF
TRBJ2-7	TRBV5-4	ASSFRDRPTYEQY
TRBJ1-2	TRBV7-2	ASSLIPTQGLPYGYT
TRBJ2-5	TRBV5-1	ASRLGTSGRGEETQY
TRBJ1-5	TRBV5-6	ASSFRGPANQPQH
TRBJ2-7	TRBV18	ASSQDRDEQY
TRBJ2-3	TRBV7-9	ASSYEGGTQY
TRBJ2-7	TRBV6-5	ASSRDRDEQY
TRBJ1-2	TRBV23-1	ASPLGTDAFPRSYT
TRBJ1-2	TRBV18	ASSPGTANYGYT
TRBJ1-2	TRBV28	ASGVYGYT
TRBJ2-7	TRBV7-9	ASSTTGGPYEQY
TRBJ2-7	TRBV29-1	SVDTGTGSYEQY
TRBJ2-7	TRBV5-1	ASSLEGNEQY
TRBJ2-3	TRBV19	ASSPTGTDTQY
TRBJ1-1	TRBV7-9	ASSLEGRFNHEAF
TRBJ1-2	TRBV5-1	ASSTGQAPAYT
TRBJ2-5	TRBV4-2	ASSQDQASNQETQY
TRBJ2-6	TRBV18	ASSPRDTYSGANVLT
TRBJ1-2	TRBV18	ASSSDRGGSGYT
TRBJ1-1	TRBV6-1	ASSEAVRGTEAF
TRBJ2-3	TRBV7-7	ASSFGVSSTDTQY
TRBJ2-3	TRBV29-1	SVEGLANRDTQY
TRBJ2-5	TRBV27	ASSLDQQGTQY
TRBJ2-7	TRBV19	ASSGQQASYEQY
TRBJ1-1	TRBV19	ASSPWQPGAEAF
TRBJ1-5	TRBV18	ASSRLQGREQPQH
TRBJ2-1	TRBV7-6	ASSLTPGQGNEQF
TRBJ2-2	TRBV7-8	ASSLVGGGNTGELF
TRBJ1-1	TRBV19	ASSRQGRTEAF
TRBJ2-3	TRBV28	ASSLSTDTQY
TRBJ2-7	TRBV30	AWSLGQSISYEQY
TRBJ1-6	TRBV18	ASSPGQGRNSPLH
TRBJ2-1	TRBV7-2	ASSLAPWTSNEQF
TRBJ2-3	TRBV7-7	ASSPSGALGDTQY